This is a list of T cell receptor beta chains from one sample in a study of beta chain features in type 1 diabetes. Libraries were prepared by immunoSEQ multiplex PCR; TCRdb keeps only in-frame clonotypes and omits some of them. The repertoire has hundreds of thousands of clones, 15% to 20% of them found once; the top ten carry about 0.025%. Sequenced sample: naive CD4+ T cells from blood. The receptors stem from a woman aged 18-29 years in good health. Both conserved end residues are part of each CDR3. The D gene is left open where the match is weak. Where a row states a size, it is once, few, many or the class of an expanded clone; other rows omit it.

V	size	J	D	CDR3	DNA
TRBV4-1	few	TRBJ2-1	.	CASSQGLGGRTSSYNEQFF	TGCGCCAGCAGCCAAGGTTTGGGTGGGAGAACCAGCTCCTACAATGAGCAGTTCTTC
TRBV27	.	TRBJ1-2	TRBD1	CASGDTGVGYGYTF	TGTGCCAGCGGGGACACAGGGGTCGGCTATGGCTACACCTTC
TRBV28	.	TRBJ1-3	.	CASRGASGNTIYF	TGTGCCAGCAGAGGGGCTTCTGGAAACACCATATATTTT
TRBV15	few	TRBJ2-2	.	CATSRESFTGELFF	TGTGCCACCAGCAGAGAGTCTTTCACCGGGGAGCTGTTTTTT
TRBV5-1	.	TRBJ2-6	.	CASSPRLTIVAGANVLTF	TGCGCCAGCAGCCCACGACTCACTATCGTGGCTGGGGCCAACGTCCTGACTTTC
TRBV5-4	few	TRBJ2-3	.	CASSFSGTDTQYF	TGTGCCAGCAGCTTTTCCGGCACAGATACGCAGTATTTT
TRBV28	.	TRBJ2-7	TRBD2	CASSTHGRGYEQYF	TGTGCCAGCAGCACCCATGGGAGGGGATACGAGCAGTACTTC
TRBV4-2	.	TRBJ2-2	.	CASSQEPTGELFF	TGTGCCAGCAGCCAAGAACCCACCGGGGAGCTGTTTTTT
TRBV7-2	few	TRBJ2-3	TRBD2	CASSLVVAGGLRTDTQYF	TGTGCCAGCAGCTTAGTGGTAGCGGGAGGGCTGCGCACAGATACGCAGTATTTT
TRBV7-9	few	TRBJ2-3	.	CASSRRPTAAPPDTQYF	TGTGCCAGCAGCCGGCGGCCCACGGCCGCCCCACCAGATACGCAGTATTTT
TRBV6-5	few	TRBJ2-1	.	CASSYGLARGNEQFF	TGTGCCAGCAGTTACGGGCTAGCTCGGGGCAATGAGCAGTTCTTC
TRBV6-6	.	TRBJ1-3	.	CASSYGGYAGNTIYF	TGTGCCAGCAGTTACGGGGGGTACGCTGGAAACACCATATATTTT
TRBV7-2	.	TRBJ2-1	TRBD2	CASSLETSGYYNEQFF	TGTGCCAGCAGCTTGGAGACTAGCGGGTATTACAATGAGCAGTTCTTC
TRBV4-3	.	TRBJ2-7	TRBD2	CASSQDGGVEQYF	TGCGCCAGCAGCCAAGATGGGGGGGTCGAGCAGTACTTC
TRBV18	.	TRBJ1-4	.	CASSLRAIANEKLFF	TGTGCCAGCTCACTTCGGGCGATTGCTAATGAAAAACTGTTTTTT
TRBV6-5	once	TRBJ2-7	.	CASSYSRSTEQYF	TGTGCCAGCAGTTACTCACGATCTACCGAGCAGTACTTC
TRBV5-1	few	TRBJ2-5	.	CASSWAGVGPEETQYF	TGCGCCAGCAGCTGGGCGGGTGTGGGGCCCGAAGAGACCCAGTACTTC
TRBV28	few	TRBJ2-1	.	CASSLAGRAAYNEQFF	TGTGCCAGCAGTTTAGCCGGCCGAGCGGCCTACAATGAGCAGTTCTTC
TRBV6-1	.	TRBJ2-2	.	CASHGPASTGELFF	TGTGCCAGCCATGGCCCCGCTTCCACCGGGGAGCTGTTTTTT
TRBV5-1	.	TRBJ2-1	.	CASSLAVSSEQFF	TGCGCCAGCAGCTTGGCGGTTAGTAGTGAGCAGTTCTTC
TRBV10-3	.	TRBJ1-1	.	CAISEIGGSEAFF	TGTGCCATCAGTGAAATAGGGGGTTCTGAAGCTTTCTTT
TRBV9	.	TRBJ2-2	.	CASSGAGSATGELFF	TGTGCCAGCAGCGGAGCCGGGTCAGCCACCGGGGAGCTGTTTTTT
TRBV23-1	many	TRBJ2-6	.	CASSRGRTGANVLTF	TGCGCCAGCAGTCGCGGCAGAACTGGGGCCAACGTCCTGACTTTC
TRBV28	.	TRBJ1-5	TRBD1	CATGTGRRDQPQHF	TGTGCCACCGGGACAGGTCGGAGGGATCAGCCCCAGCATTTT
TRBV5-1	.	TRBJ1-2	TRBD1	CASRITGGPIYGYTF	TGCGCCAGCAGGATTACAGGGGGACCTATTTATGGCTACACCTTC
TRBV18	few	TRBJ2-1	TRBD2	CASSPPGREGNEQFF	TGTGCCAGCTCACCACCAGGGCGGGAGGGCAATGAGCAGTTCTTC
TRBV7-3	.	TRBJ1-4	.	CASSRRGEKLFF	TGTGCCAGCAGCCGTCGGGGGGAAAAACTGTTTTTT
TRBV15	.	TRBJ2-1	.	CATSREVSEATYNEQFF	TGTGCCACCAGCAGAGAAGTTTCAGAAGCCACCTACAATGAGCAGTTCTTC
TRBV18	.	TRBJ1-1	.	CASSPPSVNTEAFF	TGTGCCAGCTCACCACCGTCAGTGAACACTGAAGCTTTCTTT
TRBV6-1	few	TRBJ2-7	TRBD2	CASSGAGGWGEQYF	TGTGCCAGCAGTGGGGCGGGAGGATGGGGCGAGCAGTACTTC
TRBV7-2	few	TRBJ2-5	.	CASSFQGPETQYF	TGTGCCAGCAGCTTCCAGGGTCCAGAGACCCAGTACTTC
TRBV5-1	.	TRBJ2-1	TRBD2	CASSWGLAGHPSSYNEQFF	TGCGCCAGCAGCTGGGGACTAGCGGGCCACCCTAGCTCCTACAATGAGCAGTTCTTC
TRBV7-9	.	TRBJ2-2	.	CASSPLPGELFF	TGTGCCAGCAGCCCCCTCCCCGGGGAGCTGTTTTTT
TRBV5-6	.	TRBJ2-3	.	CASANSGLTDTQYF	TGTGCCAGCGCAAACAGTGGACTCACAGATACGCAGTATTTT
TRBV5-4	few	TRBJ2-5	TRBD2	CASSPKREGRETQYF	TGTGCCAGCAGCCCAAAGCGGGAGGGCCGGGAGACCCAGTACTTC
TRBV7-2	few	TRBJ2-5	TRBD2	CASSLTSDTSETQYF	TGTGCCAGCAGCTTAACTAGCGATACGTCAGAGACCCAGTACTTC
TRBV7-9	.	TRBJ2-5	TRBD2	CASSVQRGQETQYF	TGTGCCAGCAGCGTTCAGCGGGGTCAAGAGACCCAGTACTTC
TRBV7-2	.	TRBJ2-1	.	CASSLNAPGQFF	TGTGCCAGCAGCTTAAACGCCCCCGGGCAGTTCTTC
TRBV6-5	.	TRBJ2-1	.	CASSLIASPNNEQFF	TGTGCCAGCAGTCTGATCGCCTCGCCTAACAATGAGCAGTTCTTC
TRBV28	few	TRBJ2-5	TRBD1	CASSFWTGQETQYF	TGTGCCAGCAGTTTCTGGACAGGGCAAGAGACCCAGTACTTC
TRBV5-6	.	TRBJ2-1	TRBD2	CASSGGAGVRYNEQFF	TGTGCCAGCAGCGGCGGGGCGGGAGTTCGGTACAATGAGCAGTTCTTC
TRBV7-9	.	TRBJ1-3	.	CASSFLGVGNTIYF	TGTGCCAGCAGCTTTCTAGGGGTTGGAAACACCATATATTTT